This TCR beta chain came from a study of blood T cell repertoires in COVID-19. Using immunoSEQ multiplex PCR, the repertoire was profiled, and TCRdb retains in-frame clones only, with some absent. The data contain some 240,000 clones, about 88% of them singletons. CDR3 length equals 14 residues. V was cut by 0 bases and J by 4 bases, with 9 bases left in between. Per the germline V gene, CDR1 is SGHTA and CDR2 is FQGNSA. The rearrangement links TRBV7-2 to TRBJ1-1; TRBD1 might be the D (6 bases). The receptor comes from a man aged 25-40 years with acute COVID-19. The sample taken for sequencing was PBMCs or T cells enriched from blood (not recorded which). This chain's CDR3 is CASSLARGSTEAFF. For the CDR3, the DNA is TGTGCCAGCAGCTTAGCAAGGGGGTCCACTGAAGCTTTCTTT.